The 23 T cell receptor beta chains listed next were all sequenced from one sample in a study of blood T cell repertoires in COVID-19. Some clones are missing from TCRdb's copy, which holds only in-frame ones; the method was immunoSEQ multiplex PCR. Here the sample spans about 170,000 clones, about four fifths being singletons. The sequenced sample consisted of peripheral blood. These receptors originate from an elderly woman with acute or convalescent COVID-19.

This clone has ten or more counts. The V call is TRBV18, the J call TRBJ1-2, with TRBD1 identical over 7 bases. The CDR3 sequence is 17 residues long. Trimming cost V 0 bases and J 3 bases; bases outside gene matches: 10. Per germline, CDR1 KGHSH and CDR2 LQKENI. CDR3 sequence: CASSPPTGKTGDYGYTF. For the CDR3, the DNA is TGTGCCAGCTCACCACCGACAGGGAAAACAGGAGACTATGGCTACACCTTC. Complete variable domain (other parts from reference TRBV18 and TRBJ1-2): NAGVMQNPRHLVRRRGQEARLRCSPMKGHSHVYWYRQLPEEGLKFMVYLQKENIIDESGMPKERFSAEFPKEGPSILRIQQVVRGDSAAYFCASSPPTGKTGDYGYTFGSGTRLTVV.

This clone came up a few times. CDR3 amino acids: CASSSTWAGEQFF. The CDR3 nucleotides are TGCGCCAGCAGCTCTACCTGGGCGGGAGAGCAGTTCTTC. This sequence joins TRBV5-1 and TRBJ2-1; D is possibly TRBD2 (6 bases). V lost 3 bases and J lost 10, with 14 bases in between. Germline V gene lookup returns CDR1 SGHRS and CDR2 YFSETQ. This CDR3 comprises 13 residues.

The gene calls are TRBV9 and TRBJ1-4; D is undetermined. Germline CDR1 SGDLS, CDR2 YYNGEE. Trimming pared 4 bases from V and 8 bases from J, leaving 15 bases between. There are 14 residues in the CDR3. The DNA of the CDR3 is TGTGCCAGCAGCAGACCGGGTGGAGGGGAAAAACTGTTTTTT. This sequence encodes CASSRPGGGEKLFF.

This chain uses TRBV4-3 with TRBJ1-4; possible D gene TRBD1, 6 bases. Germline-derived CDR1 and CDR2 are LGHNA and YSLEER. The CDR3 is made up of 16 amino acids. V was trimmed by 7 bases and J by 6 bases, leaving 21 bases between them. This chain's CDR3 is CASTKGDRGGHEKLFF. Written as DNA, the CDR3 is TGCGCCAGCACCAAGGGGGACCGCGGGGGCCATGAAAAACTGTTTTTT.

The chain recombines TRBV5-1 with TRBJ1-1; D possibly corresponds to TRBD1 (5 bases). The CDR3 runs 14 residues. V was pared by 4 bases and J by 3 bases, with 13 bases between. Germline V gene lookup returns CDR1 SGHRS and CDR2 YFSETQ. The CDR3 spells CASSPSGGDTEAFF. The CDR3 nucleotides are TGCGCCAGCAGCCCATCAGGAGGGGACACTGAAGCTTTCTTT.

This chain joins TRBV7-8 and TRBJ2-7; 11 bases agree with TRBD2. Trimming cost V 3 bases and J 7 bases; bases outside gene matches: 8. Germline V gives CDR1 SGHVS, CDR2 FQNEAQ. This CDR3 contains 15 residues. The CDR3 loop is CASSFSGRASGEQYF. In DNA, the CDR3 is TGTGCCAGCAGCTTTAGCGGGAGGGCCTCGGGGGAGCAGTACTTC.

V is TRBV7-6 and J is TRBJ2-7; 11 positions agree with TRBD1. The germline V gene has CDR1 SGHVS and CDR2 FNYEAQ. The CDR3 sequence is 14 residues long. With 5 bases clipped from V and 4 bases from J, the junction kept 4 bases outside the gene matches. CDR3 DNA: TGTGCCAGCAGCCGGACAGGGGGCGCGTACGAGCAGTACTTC. Translated, it gives CASSRTGGAYEQYF.

The chain employs TRBV20-1 and TRBJ1-2; 12 nucleotides line up with TRBD1. This CDR3 region has 15 residues. V gave up 3 bases and J gave up 8 bases; unmatched junction bases: 10. The germline CDR1 and CDR2 sequences are DFQATT and SNEGSKA (reference sequence). This CDR3 reads CSASDWDRGPGGYTF. CDR3 nucleotide sequence: TGCAGTGCTAGTGACTGGGACAGGGGGCCTGGAGGCTACACCTTC.

The chain has TRBV9 and TRBJ2-3; perhaps TRBD2 as D (6 bases). This CDR3 spans 18 amino acids. CDR1 is SGDLS and CDR2 is YYNGEE in the germline V gene. V was shortened by 2 bases and J by 0 bases, with 19 bases between the two germline ends. CDR3 protein: CASSVDREYLSSTDTQYF. CDR3 DNA sequence: TGTGCCAGCAGCGTGGACCGGGAGTACCTTTCTAGCACAGATACGCAGTATTTT.

This clone appeared once. The chain has TRBV5-6 and TRBJ1-5; the D is unclear. Germline CDR1 reads SGHDT; CDR2 reads YYEEEE. This CDR3 region has 13 residues. Trimming left V 4 bases short and J 4 bases short, with 9 bases between. The CDR3 bases are TGTGCCAGCAGCGTGGATATGAATCAGCCCCAGCATTTT. Translating it yields CASSVDMNQPQHF.

The chain recombines TRBV5-8 with TRBJ2-7, with 9 bases aligning to TRBD1. This CDR3 is 16 amino acids long. V lost 2 bases, J lost 0 bases, and 6 bases stayed unmatched. CDR1 SGHTS and CDR2 YDEGEE come from the germline V gene. The CDR3 spells CASSFPGTGYSYEQYF. For the CDR3, the DNA is TGTGCCAGCAGCTTCCCCGGGACAGGGTACTCCTACGAGCAGTACTTC.

The chain employs TRBV5-1 and TRBJ1-6, with D unresolved. In germline, CDR1 is SGHRS, CDR2 YFSETQ. V dropped 3 bases and J dropped 6 bases, with 4 bases sitting between them. The CDR3 runs to 12 residues. The CDR3 region is CASSSSNSPLHF. DNA for the CDR3: TGCGCCAGCAGCTCGTCTAATTCACCCCTCCACTTT.

The chain joins TRBV7-2 to TRBJ2-7; weak D call: TRBD1 (5 bases). In germline, CDR1 is SGHTA, CDR2 FQGNSA. The V gene lost 1 base and the J gene lost 0 bases, with 16 bases spanning the gap. The CDR3 is 17 residues long. CDR3 coding DNA: TGTGCCAGCAGCTTAGTTGCAGGGCCTTACCTCTCCTACGAGCAGTACTTC. Translation gives CASSLVAGPYLSYEQYF.

The rearrangement uses TRBV6-5 and TRBJ1-2, with 7 bases lining up with TRBD1. Germline V gene lookup returns CDR1 MNHEY and CDR2 SVGAGI. The CDR3 has 12 residues. The ends lost 6 bases at V and 5 bases at J; junction bases unmatched: 3. The CDR3 sequence: CASSDRVYGYTF. CDR3 bases: TGTGCCAGCAGCGACAGGGTGTATGGCTACACCTTC.

The chain is built from TRBV5-1 and TRBJ1-1, with D perhaps matching TRBD1 (6 bases). Trimming stripped 0 bases from V and 4 bases from J, with 22 bases between. In germline, CDR1 is SGHRS, CDR2 YFSETQ. The length of the CDR3 is 18 residues. As DNA, the CDR3 is TGCGCCAGCAGCTTGGCCTCGGCAGGGGTTAAAAGGGTCACTGAAGCTTTCTTT. This translates into CASSLASAGVKRVTEAFF.

A word on this clone: Other nucleotide sequences in the sample specify the same CDR3. The CDR3 nucleotides read TGCAGCGTTGAAGATTCGTACGAGCAGTACTTC. Translated, it gives CSVEDSYEQYF. The V and J genes are TRBV29-1 and TRBJ2-7; the D is unclear. The CDR3 totals 11 residues. Trimming pared 0 bases from V and 4 bases from J, leaving 4 bases between. From germline, CDR1 is SQVTM and CDR2 ANQGSEA.

The chain is built from TRBV7-8 and TRBJ1-5, with D tentatively TRBD1 (6 bases). V was shortened by 5 bases and J by 9 bases, with 11 bases between the two germline ends. This CDR3 contains 12 residues. Germline CDR1 and CDR2: SGHVS and FQNEAQ. CDR3: CASSPGTTPQHF. CDR3 nucleotides: TGTGCCAGCAGCCCAGGGACAACGCCCCAGCATTTT.

Remarks on this clone: The CDR3 does not close with the conserved phenylalanine or tryptophan, likely indicating a read error. Because the CDR3's place on the DNA is in doubt, the DNA is left out and the CDR3 is given as listed by TCRdb. V and J are TRBV24-1 and TRBJ2-7; whether TRBD2, the table's D call, matches the DNA was not checked. Both ends counted, the CDR3 spans 9 residues. Germline V gene lookup returns CDR1 KGHDR and CDR2 SFDVKD. CDR3 loop: CATSDRLAS.

This clone was seen more than once but under ten times. This sequence joins TRBV7-6 and TRBJ2-7; D is uncertain. Per the germline V gene, CDR1 is SGHVS and CDR2 is FNYEAQ. Trimming cost V 5 bases and J 4 bases, with 15 bases left between them. This CDR3 region has 14 residues. The CDR3 DNA reads as TGTGCCAGCAGCCCCCTCCAGGAAAAGTACGAGCAGTACTTC. The encoded protein is CASSPLQEKYEQYF.

V gene TRBV7-8 combines with J gene TRBJ1-5; 7 bases are a match to TRBD1. The trim removed 5 bases at V and 3 bases at J, leaving 10 bases unmatched. The CDR3 spans 16 residues. Germline V CDR1 and CDR2: SGHVS, FQNEAQ. In DNA, the CDR3 is TGTGCCAGCAGCCCTTATTCCAGGGGGGTCAATCAGCCCCAGCATTTT. Translation gives CASSPYSRGVNQPQHF.

The chain employs TRBV7-9 and TRBJ2-1; D is perhaps TRBD2 (6 bases). Germline CDR1 reads SEHNR; CDR2 reads FQNEAQ (reference sequence). V dropped 4 bases and J dropped 12 bases, with 16 bases sitting between them. This CDR3 is 13 amino acids long. The CDR3 protein is CASSYGVLGGQFF. In nucleotides, the CDR3 is TGTGCCAGCAGCTATGGGGTATTGGGGGGGCAGTTCTTC.

This clone was recorded a few times. The rearrangement joins TRBV6-5 to TRBJ2-7, with 11 bases aligning to TRBD2. V shed 6 bases, J shed 5 bases, and the junction held 6 bases outside the gene matches. There are 14 residues in the CDR3. CDR1 is MNHEY, CDR2 SVGAGI, per germline. Written as DNA, the CDR3 is TGTGCCAGCAGGCCTAGCGGGAGGTCCCACGAGCAGTACTTC. Its protein is CASRPSGRSHEQYF.

The rearrangement links TRBV25-1 to TRBJ1-6, with D perhaps matching TRBD1 (6 bases). Germline CDR1 is MGHDK and CDR2 is SYGVNS. CDR3 length: 14 amino acids. V shed 6 bases and J shed 7 bases, with 13 bases lying between them. The CDR3 region has the DNA TGTGCCAGCAGGTTAGGGACAAGCAATTCACCCCTCCACTTT. Translation: CASRLGTSNSPLHF. Full variable domain (missing parts from reference TRBV25-1 and TRBJ1-6): EADIYQTPRYLVIGTGKKITLECSQTMGHDKMYWYQQDPGMELHLIHYSYGVNSTEKGDLSSESTVSRIRTEHFPLTLESARPSHTSQYLCASRLGTSNSPLHFGNGTRLTVT.